These 2 T cell receptor beta chains originate from one sample sequenced in a study of blood T cells in healthy people across ages. Next came a second PCR, run for about 7 to 12 cycles, which used a sample-barcoded 5' primer along with a J-beta primer mix. TCRdb processed the 5' RACE reads anew with MiXCR; each CDR3 protein has one entry. The sample shows hundreds of thousands of distinct CDR3 sequences, 44% of them seen only once. Source material: blood. These receptors all come from a man aged 60-69 years in good health.

This clonotype was counted between two and nine times. The V call is TRBV6-6, the J call TRBJ2-1, with D maybe TRBD1 (6 bases). Germline values: CDR1 MNHNY, CDR2 SVGAGI (reference sequence). The CDR3 runs to 15 residues. V was pared by 0 bases and J by 5 bases, with 11 bases between. Written as DNA, the CDR3 is TGTGCCAGCAGTTACTCACCGGGACAAAACAATGAGCAGTTCTTC. It specifies CASSYSPGQNNEQFF.

About this clonotype itself: The junction departs from germline at one end; a sequencing error may be responsible. The V and J genes are TRBV12-3 or TRBV12-4 and TRBJ1-2; 9 bases match TRBD1. The CDR3 contains 13 residues. This chain's CDR3 is CVSSQTGGYGYTF. Written as DNA, the CDR3 is TGTGTCAGCAGCCAGACAGGGGGCTATGGCTACACCTTC.